This T cell receptor beta chain was documented in a study of T cell changes during pregnancy in multiple sclerosis. The CDR3 runs 15 residues. With V trimmed by 6 bases and J by 0 bases, 4 bases remained unmatched. CDR1 and CDR2 from the germline V gene are MNHEY and SMNVEV (reference sequence). Sequenced by immunoSEQ multiplex PCR; TCRdb stores in-frame clones only, minus some. Of 45,000 to 65,000 clones listed, 92% are singletons. The clonotype originates from a female donor with multiple sclerosis, enrolled in a pregnancy study. Sequencing used CD4+ T cells from peripheral blood mononuclear cells, obtained after pregnancy. The chain employs TRBV27 and TRBJ2-1, with 8 positions matching TRBD2. The CDR3 sequence is CASRSGGNSYNEQFF. In DNA, the CDR3 is TGTGCCAGCAGGAGCGGGGGAAACTCCTACAATGAGCAGTTCTTC.